The rows below give T cell receptor beta chains drawn from one sample of a study of blood T cell repertoires in COVID-19. Assay: immunoSEQ multiplex PCR; the TCRdb copy retains only in-frame clones and omits some. The profile shows around 170,000 clones, around 86% of them singletons. Source material: peripheral blood. The receptor source for this set is a woman in her 70s with COVID-19, enrolled during active disease. CDR3s include the opening cysteine and the closing phenylalanine or tryptophan. The order of the fields is D gene, J gene, clone size, V gene, CDR3 DNA, CDR3 protein. A D gene is named only where the DNA matches it firmly. Size is stated for part of the rows, as once, few or many counts, or as a class when the clone is expanded.

D: TRBD2; J: TRBJ2-2; size: -; V: TRBV19; DNA: TGTGCCAGTAGTCTACGGGCTAGCGGGAACACCGGGGAGCTGTTTTTT; CDR3: CASSLRASGNTGELFF
D: -; J: TRBJ1-5; size: -; V: TRBV6-5; DNA: TGTGCCAGCAGATTTGATCCTCTAAGCAATCAGCCCCAGCATTTT; CDR3: CASRFDPLSNQPQHF
D: TRBD1; J: TRBJ1-5; size: -; V: TRBV7-9; DNA: TGTGCCAGCAGCTCCGGACAGGGCAATCAGCCCCAGCATTTT; CDR3: CASSSGQGNQPQHF
D: -; J: TRBJ2-1; size: -; V: TRBV10-1; DNA: TGCGCCAGCAGTGATGCCGCCGGGAACTACAATGAGCAGTTCTTC; CDR3: CASSDAAGNYNEQFF
D: TRBD2; J: TRBJ2-1; size: -; V: TRBV19; DNA: TGTGCCAGTAGCAGCGGGAGGCTCTCCTACAATGAGCAGTTCTTC; CDR3: CASSSGRLSYNEQFF
D: TRBD1; J: TRBJ2-1; size: once; V: TRBV6-1; DNA: TGTGCCAGCAGTCCAGGGGGTTCCTACAATGAGCAGTTCTTC; CDR3: CASSPGGSYNEQFF
D: TRBD1; J: TRBJ2-7; size: once; V: TRBV28; DNA: TGTGCCAGCAGTCCCCGAAGAGGGACAGGGGGTTTCGAGCAGTACTTC; CDR3: CASSPRRGTGGFEQYF
D: -; J: TRBJ2-4; size: -; V: TRBV28; DNA: TGTGCCAGCAGCGGGACAAGGCTAGCCAAAAACATTCAGTACTTC; CDR3: CASSGTRLAKNIQYF
D: -; J: TRBJ2-7; size: -; V: TRBV2; DNA: TGTGCCAGCAGGACGGGACTCTCGAACGAGCAGTACTTC; CDR3: CASRTGLSNEQYF
D: -; J: TRBJ1-1; size: once; V: TRBV25-1; DNA: TGTGCCAGCAGTGAATGGGGGGGGAGAGCTTTCTTT; CDR3: CASSEWGGRAFF
D: -; J: TRBJ1-2; size: -; V: TRBV30; DNA: TGTGCCTGGTCCACAGGCTGGGCAGACTATGGCTACACCTTC; CDR3: CAWSTGWADYGYTF
D: -; J: TRBJ1-6; size: -; V: TRBV6-5; DNA: TGTGCCAGCAGTTACCAGACCTATAATTCACCCCTCCACTTT; CDR3: CASSYQTYNSPLHF
D: -; J: TRBJ2-7; size: -; V: TRBV25-1; DNA: TGTGCCAGCAGTGAATACTCCCAGGGGAGCTCCTACGAGCAGTACTTC; CDR3: CASSEYSQGSSYEQYF
D: TRBD2; J: TRBJ2-1; size: -; V: TRBV19; DNA: TGTGCCAGTAGTATAATGGGCGGGAGGGCCTTGATGTACAATGAGCAGTTCTTC; CDR3: CASSIMGGRALMYNEQFF
D: TRBD2; J: TRBJ2-7; size: -; V: TRBV10-3; DNA: TGTGCCATCAGACCAACTAGCGGCTCCTACGAGCAGTACTTC; CDR3: CAIRPTSGSYEQYF
D: TRBD1; J: TRBJ2-5; size: -; V: TRBV18; DNA: TGTGCCAGCTCACCACGGACAGGGGCTGAGACCCAGTACTTC; CDR3: CASSPRTGAETQYF